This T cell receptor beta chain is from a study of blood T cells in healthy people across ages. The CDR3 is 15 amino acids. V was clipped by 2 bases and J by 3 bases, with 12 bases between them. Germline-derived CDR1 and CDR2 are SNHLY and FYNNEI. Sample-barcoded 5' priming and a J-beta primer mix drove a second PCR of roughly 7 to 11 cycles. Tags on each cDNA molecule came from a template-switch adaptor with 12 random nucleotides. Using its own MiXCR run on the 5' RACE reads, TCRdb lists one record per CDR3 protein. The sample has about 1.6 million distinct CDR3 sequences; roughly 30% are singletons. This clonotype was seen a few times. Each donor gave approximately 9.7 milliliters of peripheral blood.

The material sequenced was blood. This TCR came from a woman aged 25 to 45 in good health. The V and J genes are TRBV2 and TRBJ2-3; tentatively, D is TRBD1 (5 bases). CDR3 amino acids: CASSEQGSFTDTQYF. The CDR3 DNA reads TGTGCCAGCAGTGAACAGGGAAGTTTTACAGATACGCAGTATTTT.